Listed below are T cell receptor beta chains from one sample, sequenced in a study of CD4 T cells in relation to SARS-CoV-2 and coronaviruses. Generated by immunoSEQ multiplex PCR, the TCRdb table keeps only in-frame clones and is missing some. The sample carries around 28,000 clones, 74% recorded once. Antigens of these TCRs are unknown. The material sequenced was CD4+ T cells from PBMCs, cultured in vitro. Receptor source: a human donor in good health. The CDR3 runs from the conserved cysteine through the conserved F or W. A D gene is named only where the DNA matches it firmly. Only some rows state a clone size, as once, few, many or a class for expanded clones.

CDR3 DNA,CDR3 protein,clone size,D gene,J gene,V gene
TGTGCCAGCAGCGACCGAGCGCGGTCCTACGAGCAGTACTTC,CASSDRARSYEQYF,NA,NA,TRBJ2-7,TRBV7-2
TGTGCCACCAGCAGCCCGGGGGCTTATTCACCCCTCCACTTT,CATSSPGAYSPLHF,NA,NA,TRBJ1-6,TRBV15
TGCGCCAGCAGTCGTCACAATGAGCAGTTCTTC,CASSRHNEQFF,NA,NA,TRBJ2-1,TRBV4-1
TGTGCCAGCAGCTTATGGGGGGCCCGTTCCAATGAGCAGTTCTTC,CASSLWGARSNEQFF,NA,NA,TRBJ2-1,TRBV5-8
TGTGCCGTACAAGGACAGGGAGGGACCGGGGAGCTGTTTTTT,CAVQGQGGTGELFF,NA,NA,TRBJ2-2,TRBV2
TGCGCCAGCAGCCAATCAGGGGACAGCAATCAGCCCCAGCATTTT,CASSQSGDSNQPQHF,NA,NA,TRBJ1-5,TRBV5-1
TGCGCCAGCAGCGCCGGACTAGCGCCCGAGCAGTACTTC,CASSAGLAPEQYF,NA,TRBD2,TRBJ2-7,TRBV5-1
TGTGCCAGCAGCTTAGGCCGGCAGGGGTCCTTTTTT,CASSLGRQGSFF,once,NA,TRBJ2-2,TRBV13
TGTGCCAGCAGTTCGACTAGCGGAATTTCCACAGATACGCAGTATTTT,CASSSTSGISTDTQYF,NA,TRBD2,TRBJ2-3,TRBV9
TGTGCCAGCTCCATCGAAGGGACAGGGTACTACAATGAGCAGTTCTTC,CASSIEGTGYYNEQFF,few,TRBD1,TRBJ2-1,TRBV18
TGTGCCAGCAGCCAAGACCCTAGCGGGGGAGCGCTTACTAGCACAGATACGCAGTATTTT,CASSQDPSGGALTSTDTQYF,NA,TRBD2,TRBJ2-3,TRBV3-1/TRBV3-2
TGTGCCAGCAGCTTTCCAGAGACCGGGACAAGAGACACCGGGGAGCTGTTTTTT,CASSFPETGTRDTGELFF,NA,NA,TRBJ2-2,TRBV11-2
TGCGCCAGCAGCCAAAACTCCGGGACAGGGGGCCGAAACACTGAAGCTTTCTTT,CASSQNSGTGGRNTEAFF,NA,TRBD1,TRBJ1-1,TRBV4-1
TGTGCCTGGAGTGTAGGCGGGGGGATCTATGGCTACACCTTC,CAWSVGGGIYGYTF,NA,NA,TRBJ1-2,TRBV30
TGCGCCAGCAGCCAAGTCAGATGGCTAGCGGGGTACAATGAGCAGTTCTTC,CASSQVRWLAGYNEQFF,NA,TRBD2,TRBJ2-1,TRBV4-3
TGTGCCAGTAGTACCGGACAGTCGCATTCTGGAAACACCATATATTTT,CASSTGQSHSGNTIYF,NA,NA,TRBJ1-3,TRBV19
TGTGCCAGCAGCCCAAGGGACGGGGGCACCTACGAGCAGTACTTC,CASSPRDGGTYEQYF,NA,NA,TRBJ2-7,TRBV7-9
TGTGCCAGCAGTGAAGAGTACGAGCAGTACTTC,CASSEEYEQYF,NA,NA,TRBJ2-7,TRBV6-1
TGCGCCAGCAGCTTGGAGGCAGGGGACTATGGCTACACCTTC,CASSLEAGDYGYTF,NA,NA,TRBJ1-2,TRBV5-1
TGTGCCAGCAGTGAAAAGGGCCGTGGGACAGATACGCAGTATTTT,CASSEKGRGTDTQYF,NA,NA,TRBJ2-3,TRBV2
TGTGCCAGCAGCGCCACTAGCGGGAGTGGGAATGAGCAGTTCTTC,CASSATSGSGNEQFF,NA,TRBD2,TRBJ2-1,TRBV11-3
TGCGCCAGCAGCCATCCGGGACAGGGGGCAACGAACACCATATATTTT,CASSHPGQGATNTIYF,few,TRBD1,TRBJ1-3,TRBV4-1
TGTGCCAGCAGTCTTGGAGGGGGGACTTTCTATGGCTACACCTTC,CASSLGGGTFYGYTF,few,NA,TRBJ1-2,TRBV6-5
TGCGCCAGCAGCCCGGCGGGGGGCCGCACTGAAGCTTTCTTT,CASSPAGGRTEAFF,NA,NA,TRBJ1-1,TRBV4-3
TGTGCCAGTAGTAGCTTGCGAGGGGACGGAAACACCATATATTTT,CASSSLRGDGNTIYF,NA,NA,TRBJ1-3,TRBV19
TGTGCCAGCAGTGAAGGTGGAGCAGGCAATCAGCCCCAGCATTTT,CASSEGGAGNQPQHF,few,NA,TRBJ1-5,TRBV6-1
TGTGCCAGCAGCCACCGTGGGGGCGCGGATCAGCCCCAGCATTTT,CASSHRGGADQPQHF,NA,NA,TRBJ1-5,TRBV6-5
TGCGCCAGCGGTCAGACCGGGGTCCCGATGGAGAAACTGTTTTTT,CASGQTGVPMEKLFF,NA,NA,TRBJ1-4,TRBV5-1
TGTGCCAGTAGTATAGAGTTTTCTGATACGCAGTATTTT,CASSIEFSDTQYF,NA,NA,TRBJ2-3,TRBV19
TGTGCCATCAGAGGGGGGAAAGGGGAAAAACTGTTTTTT,CAIRGGKGEKLFF,NA,NA,TRBJ1-4,TRBV10-3
TGTGCCAGCAGCTTAGGAGGGGCAGGAGGAAATCTAGGAAACACCATATATTTT,CASSLGGAGGNLGNTIYF,few,NA,TRBJ1-3,TRBV7-2
TGCGCCAGCAGTGAAGGTGCTGCTGGAAACACCATATATTTT,CASSEGAAGNTIYF,few,NA,TRBJ1-3,TRBV10-2
TGTGCCAGCGGACACGCGAGGACAGATACGCAGTATTTT,CASGHARTDTQYF,NA,NA,TRBJ2-3,TRBV7-8
TGTGCCAGCAGCCTTCGGGAGGGGGGGGAGACCCAGTACTTC,CASSLREGGETQYF,NA,NA,TRBJ2-5,TRBV21-1
TGTGCCATCAGTGAAGGGTCCTCGACCAATGAGCAGTTCTTC,CAISEGSSTNEQFF,NA,NA,TRBJ2-1,TRBV10-3
TGTGCCAGCAGTGAATTGATCATGGGGCGCAATCAGCCCCAGCATTTT,CASSELIMGRNQPQHF,NA,NA,TRBJ1-5,TRBV2
TGTGCCAGCAGTTTTCTAGCGGGAAGGGGATTAGGTCAGCAGTTCTTC,CASSFLAGRGLGQQFF,few,TRBD2,TRBJ2-1,TRBV27
TGTGCCAGCAGTGAAGGACTGAACTATGGCTACACCTTC,CASSEGLNYGYTF,NA,NA,TRBJ1-2,TRBV6-1
TGTGCCAGCAGCGTATGGGTTGGAGAGACCCAGTACTTC,CASSVWVGETQYF,NA,NA,TRBJ2-5,TRBV9
TGCGCCAGCAGCCTCCCGGACAGACTTGAAAAACTGTTTTTT,CASSLPDRLEKLFF,NA,NA,TRBJ1-4,TRBV4-1
TGTGCCAGCAGCCCTCCCTCCCCCCATCAAGCTGAAGCTTTCTTT,CASSPPSPHQAEAFF,NA,NA,TRBJ1-1,TRBV7-8
TGTGCCAGCAGCCCGACCGGGACGGTGAACACTGAAGCTTTCTTT,CASSPTGTVNTEAFF,few,NA,TRBJ1-1,TRBV7-8
TGTGCCAGTAGTTTGTCGTTTAGCTCCTACAATGAGCAGTTCTTC,CASSLSFSSYNEQFF,NA,NA,TRBJ2-1,TRBV19
TGTGCCAGCAGCTCCGACACTGGAGGAGCTTTCTTT,CASSSDTGGAFF,NA,NA,TRBJ1-1,TRBV11-3
TGTGCCAGCAGCCAGAGGGACTACGTCTACGAGCAGTACTTC,CASSQRDYVYEQYF,few,TRBD2,TRBJ2-7,TRBV9
TGTGCCAGCAGCTCGGACAGGGGCCTCTACAATGAGCAGTTCTTC,CASSSDRGLYNEQFF,NA,TRBD1,TRBJ2-1,TRBV7-8
TGTGCCAGCAGCCCTGGCGGGGGGGGGTACCAAGAGACCCAGTACTTC,CASSPGGGGYQETQYF,once,TRBD2,TRBJ2-5,TRBV5-4
TGTGCCAGCAGGCACAACACCGGGGAGCTGTTTTTT,CASRHNTGELFF,NA,NA,TRBJ2-2,TRBV6-6
TGTGCCAGCAGTCCACAGATGAACACTGAAGCTTTCTTT,CASSPQMNTEAFF,NA,NA,TRBJ1-1,TRBV12-3/TRBV12-4
TGCGCCAGCAGCCAAGATCTCCGCCCGGGACAGCTAAATTCACCCCTCCACTTT,CASSQDLRPGQLNSPLHF,NA,TRBD1,TRBJ1-6,TRBV4-1
TGCGCCAGCAGTGAGTTCCTCGACAGGGAAGAGACCCAGTACTTC,CASSEFLDREETQYF,few,TRBD1,TRBJ2-5,TRBV10-1
TGTGCCAGCACCATGGGGGGAGGCGAGCAGTACTTC,CASTMGGGEQYF,NA,NA,TRBJ2-7,TRBV2